The 6 T cell receptor beta chains listed next were all sequenced from one sample in a study of OX40 agonist ivuxolimab in advanced cancers. TCRdb's copy holds only in-frame clones and misses some; the assay was immunoSEQ multiplex PCR. The sample shows around 40,000 clones, less than 85% of them seen only once. The material was CD4+ or CD8+ T cells sorted from blood, obtained in a trial of the OX40 agonist ivuxolimab. The receptor source for this set is an adult with an advanced solid tumor such as melanoma, head and neck, liver or kidney cancer.

This sequence joins TRBV10-2 and TRBJ1-2; D gene ambiguous. CDR3 size: 12 residues. Trimming took off 0 bases at V and 7 bases at J, with 6 bases between the two ends. CDR1 is WSHSY, CDR2 SAAADI, per germline. CDR3 in DNA: TGCGCCAGCAGTGAGTCAGGAGGTGGCTACACCTTC. It is translated as CASSESGGGYTF.

The genes are TRBV7-9 and TRBJ1-2; TRBD1 aligns across 8 bases. This CDR3 contains 15 residues. Trimming cost V 3 bases and J 1 base; bases outside gene matches: 4. Looked up from germline, CDR1 is SEHNR and CDR2 is FQNEAQ (reference sequence). The CDR3 DNA is TGTGCCAGCAGCTTTTTGACAGGGGATAACTATGGCTACACCTTC. Amino acid sequence: CASSFLTGDNYGYTF. The variable domain in full, with the rest retrieved from reference TRBV7-9 and TRBJ1-2, is DTGVSQNPRHKITKRGQNVTFRCDPISEHNRLYWYRQTLGQGPEFLTYFQNEAQLEKSRLLSDRFSAERPKGSFSTLEIQRTEQGDSAMYLCASSFLTGDNYGYTFGSGTRLTVV.

The chain links TRBV28 to TRBJ2-7, with 9 nucleotides matching TRBD1. Looked up from germline, CDR1 is MDHEN and CDR2 is SYDVKM. The CDR3 runs to 15 residues. V shed 6 bases, J shed 3 bases, and the junction held 9 bases outside the gene matches. CDR3 DNA sequence: TGTGCCAGCAGCCGAACCGGGACAGGGTACTACGAGCAGTACTTC. Protein product: CASSRTGTGYYEQYF.

The chain joins TRBV4-2 to TRBJ1-1; 8 bases are shared with TRBD1. CDR3 size: 15 residues. Trimming took 3 bases from V and 0 from J; bases not matched to a gene: 3. Germline V gene data show CDR1 as LGHNA and CDR2 as YNFKEQ. The CDR3 DNA is TGTGCCAGCAGCCAGCGGGACAGGATGAACACTGAAGCTTTCTTT. Translation: CASSQRDRMNTEAFF.

This chain joins TRBV5-1 and TRBJ2-2; a possible D gene is TRBD2 (6 bases). Germline assignment: CDR1 SGHRS and CDR2 YFSETQ. V was trimmed by 7 bases and J by 2 bases, leaving 15 bases between them. The length of the CDR3 is 15 residues. Here the CDR3 DNA reads TGCGCCAGCGAGCCTGGGACTCACAACACCGGGGAGCTGTTTTTT. Its translation: CASEPGTHNTGELFF.

The chain links TRBV6-6 to TRBJ1-2, with D possibly TRBD1 on 6 matching bases. Trimming took 7 bases from V and 2 from J, leaving 17 bases between them. The V gene's germline CDR1 is MNHNY and CDR2 SVGAGI (reference sequence). The CDR3 is 15 residues long. CDR3 loop: CASTPGLGGNYGYTF. Written as DNA, the CDR3 is TGTGCCAGCACCCCAGGATTAGGGGGGAACTATGGCTACACCTTC.